This T cell receptor beta chain was sequenced for a study of T-cell reconstitution after alpha-beta-depleted transplantation in children. With 5 bases clipped from V and 6 bases from J, the junction kept 8 bases outside the gene matches. The CDR3 sequence is 15 residues long. Germline CDR1 GTSNPN, CDR2 SVGIG (reference sequence). Unique molecular identifiers were incorporated when the TCRbeta library was constructed. TCRdb recomputed calls from the PCR reads with MiXCR, one row per CDR3 protein. Of a few hundred thousand distinct CDR3 sequences in the sample, about an eighth were seen once. The sequence was obtained from a male patient younger than 18 who had a stem cell transplant for acute myeloid leukemia, so the T cells may come from the graft donor. Sequenced here: PBMCs, mostly from graft donor cells, sampled 360 days after TCRalphabeta/CD19-depleted stem cell transplant. This chain connects TRBV30 to TRBJ2-3, with TRBD2 matching 13 bases. CDR3 loop: CAWRSGTSGKDTQYF. The CDR3 coding sequence is TGTGCCTGGCGATCCGGGACTAGCGGGAAGGATACGCAGTATTTT.